A single sample gave rise to the 6 T cell receptor beta chains below, sequenced in a study of CD8+CD57+ T cells in acquired aplastic anemia. TCR beta VDJ combinations and CDR3 sequences were profiled from genomic DNA. TCRdb re-called the reads through MiXCR, storing one row per CDR3 protein. The sample contains some 190,000 distinct CDR3 sequences, 35% to 50% of which appear only once. Sequenced: sorted CD4+, CD8+, or CD8+CD57+ T cells (not recorded which) from PBMCs. The receptors shown here come from a human donor in good health.

CDR3 in DNA: TGTGCCAGCAGTGATACCCTGGACATCTATGGCTACACCTTC. Its protein is CASSDTLDIYGYTF. The chain joins TRBV25-1 to TRBJ1-2, with a weak D call TRBD1 (5 bases). Germline CDR1 MGHDK, CDR2 SYGVNS. Between the trimmed V and J ends, which lost 3 bases and 4 bases, there was a span of 12 bases. CDR3 length equals 14 residues.

V gene TRBV10-2 combines with J gene TRBJ2-3, with 8 bases identical to TRBD2. J was trimmed by 1 base and V by 4 bases; bases with no gene match: 7. The length of the CDR3 is 16 residues. Germline V gene sequence: CDR1 WSHSY, CDR2 SAAADI. In nucleotides, the CDR3 is TGCGCCAGCAGTGGTATAACGGGGGGGGGCACAGATACGCAGTATTTT. This gives the protein CASSGITGGGTDTQYF.

In its sample, this clonotype was seen once. V usage is TRBV19 and J usage is TRBJ2-5, with TRBD2 as a possible D gene (6 bases). CDR1 is LNHDA, CDR2 SQIVND, per germline (reference sequence). The CDR3 length is 12 residues. Trimming stripped 3 bases from V and 5 bases from J, with 7 bases between. The CDR3 here is CASSMAGETQYF. CDR3 DNA: TGTGCCAGTAGTATGGCGGGGGAGACCCAGTACTTC.

Ten or more counts support this clonotype. This chain connects TRBV6-1 to TRBJ1-2, with 7 bases that match TRBD1. With 4 bases clipped from V and 3 bases from J, the junction kept 5 bases outside the gene matches. The CDR3 runs to 14 residues. From germline, CDR1 is MNHNS and CDR2 SASEGT. The CDR3 spells CASSAGQAYYGYTF. In DNA form, the CDR3 reads TGTGCCAGCAGTGCCGGACAGGCGTACTATGGCTACACCTTC.

This clonotype was recorded once. J is TRBJ2-7 and V is TRBV9; 7 bases match TRBD1. Germline V gene sequence: CDR1 SGDLS, CDR2 YYNGEE. Losses at the gene ends were 3 bases for V and 3 bases for J; bases not matched to a gene: 6. The CDR3 has 14 residues. The DNA for the CDR3 is TGTGCCAGCAGCGAGGGGGCTGACGGCTACGAGCAGTACTTC. It yields the protein CASSEGADGYEQYF.

This clonotype was detected a few times. The J gene is TRBJ2-2, the V gene TRBV11-2; 8 bases line up with TRBD1. The CDR3 length is 15 residues. With V trimmed by 5 bases and J by 4 bases, 6 bases remained unmatched. In germline, CDR1 is SGHAT, CDR2 FQNNGV. The DNA for the CDR3 is TGTGCCAGCAGCCCGGACAGGGTCCCCACCGGGGAGCTGTTTTTT. This sequence encodes CASSPDRVPTGELFF.